Ten or more counts support the clone carrying this T cell receptor (beta chain). The source of the sample is a study of T cells of healthy individuals. In TCRdb, the 5' RACE reads were re-called with MiXCR into one record per CDR3 protein. The table records 65,000 to 90,000 distinct CDR3 sequences, more than 5% of them present only once. J was trimmed by 0 bases and V by 3 bases; bases with no gene match: 13. CDR3 length: 18 residues. Per the germline V gene, CDR1 is SGHVS and CDR2 is FQNEAQ. This sequence joins TRBV7-8 and TRBJ1-2; 7 bases line up with TRBD1. This TCR derives from a female donor in good health. The CDR3 loop reads CASSLTGSPRTSNYGYTF. DNA for the CDR3: TGTGCCAGCAGCTTGACAGGGTCCCCCAGGACTTCTAACTATGGCTACACCTTC.